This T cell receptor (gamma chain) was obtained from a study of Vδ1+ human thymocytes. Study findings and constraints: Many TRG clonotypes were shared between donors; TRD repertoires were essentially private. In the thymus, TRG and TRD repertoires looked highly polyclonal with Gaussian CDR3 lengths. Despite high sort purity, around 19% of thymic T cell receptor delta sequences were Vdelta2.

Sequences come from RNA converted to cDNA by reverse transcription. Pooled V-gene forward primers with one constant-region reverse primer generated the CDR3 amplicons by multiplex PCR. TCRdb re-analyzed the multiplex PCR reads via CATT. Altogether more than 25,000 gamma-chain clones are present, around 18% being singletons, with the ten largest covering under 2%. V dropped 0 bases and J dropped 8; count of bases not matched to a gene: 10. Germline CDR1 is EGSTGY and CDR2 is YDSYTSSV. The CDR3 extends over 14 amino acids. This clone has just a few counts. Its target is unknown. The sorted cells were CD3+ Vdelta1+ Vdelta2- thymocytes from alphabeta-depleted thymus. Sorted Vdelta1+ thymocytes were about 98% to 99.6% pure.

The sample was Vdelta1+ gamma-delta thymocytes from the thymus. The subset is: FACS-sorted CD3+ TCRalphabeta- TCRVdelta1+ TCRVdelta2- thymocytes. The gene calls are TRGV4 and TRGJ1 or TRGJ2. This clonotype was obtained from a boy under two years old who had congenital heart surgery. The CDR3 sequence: CATWDGLPGHKKLF. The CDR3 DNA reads TGTGCCACCTGGGATGGGCTCCCCGGGCATAAGAAACTCTTT.